Below, 18 T cell receptor beta chains from the same sample are listed, as sequenced in a study of blood T cell repertoires in COVID-19 (dated by TCRdb to 2020 to 2022). Library creation used the immunoSEQ multiplex PCR assay. The source is immuneACCESS, and TCRdb retained only in-frame sequences with V and J called. Part of the clones is not carried over; for the studies checked, unresolved V genes explain less than half of this, and the remainder is unexplained. This sample comprises some 400,000 clones, about 87% of them detected only once. The leading ten clones occupy about 1.5% of the sample. Sample: PBMCs or T cells enriched from blood (not recorded which). The receptor set was obtained from a man aged 25-45 years who had recovered from COVID-19.

The V gene is TRBV7-2, the J gene TRBJ1-1, with D tentatively TRBD1 (6 bases). The ends were cut back, 2 bases at V and 12 bases at J, with 13 bases in the middle. This CDR3 comprises 12 residues. CDR1 and CDR2 (germline): SGHTA, FQGNSA. CDR3 loop: CASSLSGTRTFF. The DNA for the CDR3 is TGTGCCAGCAGCTTATCCGGGACAAGGACTTTCTTT.

In this sample, this clone turned up a few times. The genes are TRBV5-1 and TRBJ1-1, with TRBD1 matching over 8 bases. This CDR3 contains 15 residues. V shed 0 bases and J 1 base; nucleotides not matched to a gene: 2. CDR1 SGHRS and CDR2 YFSETQ come from the germline V gene. The CDR3 DNA sequence: TGCGCCAGCAGCTTGGGACAGGGGACGAACACTGAAGCTTTCTTT. Its protein is CASSLGQGTNTEAFF.

The gene calls are TRBV11-2 and TRBJ2-3; 10 nucleotides align to TRBD2. Trimming removed 7 bases from V and 1 base from J; junction bases left unmatched: 11. The CDR3 length is 17 residues. From germline, CDR1 is SGHAT and CDR2 FQNNGV. The CDR3 DNA reads TGTGCCAGCACCGAAGGGGGGCTAGCGGGGGGCACAGATACGCAGTATTTT. This sequence encodes CASTEGGLAGGTDTQYF.

The chain is built from TRBV19 and TRBJ1-5; the D gene is possibly TRBD1 (6 bases). The CDR3 length is 15 residues. Germline V gives CDR1 LNHDA, CDR2 SQIVND (reference sequence). Trimming cost V 8 bases and J 10 bases, with 24 bases left between them. The CDR3 bases are TGTGCCAGTCAGCCGGGACATACCAGCATTAACCCCCAGCATTTT. This translates into CASQPGHTSINPQHF.

The genes are TRBV9 and TRBJ1-6; 7 positions agree with TRBD1. V was clipped by 0 bases and J by 10 bases; unmatched bases: 7. Looked up from germline, CDR1 is SGDLS and CDR2 is YYNGEE. CDR3 size: 15 residues. CDR3 in DNA: TGTGCCAGCAGCGTAGGACAGGGATTACCCTCACCCCTCCACTTT. Translating it yields CASSVGQGLPSPLHF. Looking up the rest from reference TRBV9 and TRBJ1-6 gives the full variable domain: DSGVTQTPKHLITATGQRVTLRCSPRSGDLSVYWYQQSLDQGLQFLIQYYNGEERAKGNILERFSAQQFPDLHSELNLSSLELGDSALYFCASSVGQGLPSPLHFGNGTRLTVT.

This chain connects TRBV5-6 to TRBJ1-2, with a possible D match to TRBD1 (6 bases). V shed 5 bases and J shed 4 bases, with 18 bases lying between them. Per the germline V gene, CDR1 is SGHDT and CDR2 is YYEEEE. The CDR3 sequence is 15 residues long. The CDR3 here is CASRERGQPGYGYTF. In DNA, the CDR3 is TGTGCCAGCAGAGAGCGAGGACAGCCCGGCTATGGCTACACCTTC.

J is TRBJ1-3 and V is TRBV19; D gene unclear. V was trimmed by 6 bases and J by 3 bases, leaving 12 bases between them. The CDR3 consists of 14 residues. Germline V CDR1 and CDR2: LNHDA, SQIVND (reference sequence). As DNA, the CDR3 is TGTGCCAGTAGAGGAGGGTCAAGTGGAAACACCATATATTTT. It is translated as CASRGGSSGNTIYF.

This clone occurred once. The J gene is TRBJ1-5, the V gene TRBV6-1, with D possibly TRBD1 on 5 matching bases. The V end lost 3 bases, the J end lost 7 bases, and 16 bases lay between the germline ends. The germline V gene has CDR1 MNHNS and CDR2 SASEGT. CDR3 size: 15 residues. CDR3 sequence reads: CASSEGQEMWQPQHF. CDR3 nucleotide sequence: TGTGCCAGCAGTGAGGGGCAGGAGATGTGGCAGCCCCAGCATTTT.

V is TRBV10-2 and J is TRBJ2-7; 8 bases line up with TRBD2. Trimming cost V 10 bases and J 0 bases; bases outside gene matches: 11. Germline V gene data show CDR1 as WSHSY and CDR2 as SAAADI. The CDR3 extends over 15 amino acids. CDR3 protein: CATSTSETISYEQYF. As DNA, the CDR3 is TGCGCCACCTCGACTAGCGAGACGATCTCCTACGAGCAGTACTTC.

This clone was found once. J is TRBJ1-1 and V is TRBV2; D is unresolved. This CDR3 is built from 15 residues. CDR1 is SNHLY, CDR2 FYNNEI, per germline. Trimming pared 6 bases from V and 5 bases from J, leaving 19 bases between. The CDR3 is CASRGPTEGNTEAFF. The CDR3 bases are TGTGCCAGCAGGGGCCCCACGGAAGGTAATACTGAAGCTTTCTTT.

V usage is TRBV10-3 and J usage is TRBJ2-7, with D unclear. The CDR3 runs to 15 residues. Germline lookup yields CDR1 ENHRY and CDR2 SYGVKD. The germline V and J ends were trimmed by 0 bases and 6 bases, with 15 bases remaining between them. Here the CDR3 reads CAISESISAPREQYF. The CDR3 bases are TGTGCCATCAGTGAGTCGATCAGTGCACCCCGCGAGCAGTACTTC.

This rearrangement joins TRBV27 to TRBJ2-2; 9 positions agree with TRBD1. Germline CDR1 MNHEY, CDR2 SMNVEV (reference sequence). With V trimmed by 1 base and J by 0 bases, 9 bases remained unmatched. The CDR3 loop spans 19 amino acids. CDR3 in DNA: TGTGCCAGCAGTTTATACACTTCCACAGGGGGCTCGAACACCGGGGAGCTGTTTTTT. Translation gives CASSLYTSTGGSNTGELFF.

This clone was seen once. The V and J genes are TRBV12-3 or TRBV12-4 and TRBJ2-7, with D unclear. CDR3 length: 13 amino acids. Between the trimmed V and J ends, which lost 3 bases and 2 bases, there was a span of 8 bases. The CDR3: CASSFSAPYEQYF. The CDR3 DNA is TGTGCCAGCAGTTTTTCAGCGCCCTACGAGCAGTACTTC.

This chain uses TRBV6-6 with TRBJ2-5; 8 positions match TRBD2. J gave up 7 bases and V 4 bases, and 8 bases lay outside the gene matches. The germline V gene has CDR1 MNHNY and CDR2 SVGAGI (reference sequence). This CDR3 is 14 amino acids long. The CDR3 loop is CASSSPGGTWTQYF. For the CDR3, the DNA is TGTGCCAGCAGTTCCCCGGGGGGGACATGGACCCAGTACTTC.

The rearrangement links TRBV6-2 or TRBV6-3 to TRBJ1-1, with D uncertain. Germline V gene lookup returns CDR1 MNHEY and CDR2 SVGEGT. With 4 bases removed from V and 0 bases from J, the gap between germline ends came to 18 bases. The CDR3 length is 17 residues. CDR3: CASSSPWAPGMNTEAFF. The CDR3 DNA sequence: TGTGCCAGCAGTTCCCCGTGGGCGCCCGGGATGAACACTGAAGCTTTCTTT.

The chain uses TRBV2 and TRBJ1-4, with TRBD1 matching over 8 bases. From germline, CDR1 is SNHLY and CDR2 FYNNEI. V lost 6 bases to trimming and J lost 0 bases; unmatched junction nucleotides: 3. This CDR3 spans 15 amino acids. CDR3 bases: TGTGCCAGCAGAGGACAGGGAGCAACTAATGAAAAACTGTTTTTT. It encodes CASRGQGATNEKLFF.

V gene TRBV7-9 combines with J gene TRBJ1-4; D may be TRBD1 (6 bases). Germline V lookup: CDR1 SEHNR, CDR2 FQNEAQ (reference sequence). V was pared by 3 bases and J by 8 bases, with 13 bases between. The CDR3 runs to 14 residues. CDR3 sequence: CASSFPGGWEKLFF. CDR3 sequence (DNA): TGTGCCAGCAGCTTTCCGGGGGGCTGGGAAAAACTGTTTTTT.

This clone has only a few counts. This chain joins TRBV9 and TRBJ1-1; D unresolved. The CDR3 is 16 residues long. V was pared by 0 bases and J by 0 bases, with 12 bases between. Germline CDR1 and CDR2: SGDLS and YYNGEE. CDR3 protein: CASSVGGSGLNTEAFF. Here the CDR3 DNA reads TGTGCCAGCAGCGTAGGAGGTAGCGGATTGAACACTGAAGCTTTCTTT.